This entry lists 2 T cell receptor beta chains sequenced from one sample in a study of blood T cell repertoires in COVID-19. The protocol was immunoSEQ multiplex PCR, while the TCRdb copy is restricted to in-frame clones and leaves out a portion. The profile shows approximately 50,000 clones, around 79% of them singletons. Specimen: peripheral blood. The receptors come from a man between 70 and 80 years old with acute or convalescent COVID-19.

The chain couples TRBV19 to TRBJ1-5, with 11 bases identical to TRBD1. J lost 4 bases, V lost 7 bases, and 9 bases had no gene match. Per germline, CDR1 LNHDA and CDR2 SQIVND (reference sequence). This CDR3 spans 16 amino acids. The DNA for the CDR3 is TGTGCCAGTATCCGGACAGGGGGCCGGGGGAATCAGCCCCAGCATTTT. Translation: CASIRTGGRGNQPQHF.

This rearrangement joins TRBV2 to TRBJ1-2; 8 nucleotides match TRBD1. Losses at the gene ends were 5 bases for V and 9 bases for J; bases not matched to a gene: 8. This CDR3 region has 13 residues. From germline, CDR1 is SNHLY and CDR2 FYNNEI. The chain's CDR3 is CASSTRGQDSYTF. CDR3 DNA sequence: TGTGCCAGCAGTACCCGGGGACAGGATAGCTACACCTTC.